The sequence of this T cell receptor (beta chain) was determined in a study of cytomegalovirus exposure and HLA in healthy donors. General observations from the study: 150 or so TCR beta chains were listed as cytomegalovirus-associated. The majority of TCR sequences were rare, yet some public TCRs appeared in many donors. Cytomegalovirus status was reportedly diagnosed by the classifier with high sensitivity and specificity.

Data came from immunoSEQ multiplex PCR; TCRdb stores just in-frame clones and leaves some out. The sample has about 120,000 clones; around 87% are singletons. Regarding this clone: Its target is not known.

V lost 3 bases and J 6 bases, leaving 12 bases between the germline ends. This CDR3 spans 14 amino acids. Germline V gives CDR1 SGHNT, CDR2 YENEEA. The chain carries TRBV11-3 and TRBJ1-5; the D gene is possibly TRBD1 (5 bases). The receptor was isolated from a woman between 18 and 30 years old in good health and CMV-seropositive. The source material was PBMCs. This CDR3 reads CASSFGGTGQPQHF. The CDR3 DNA reads as TGTGCCAGCAGCTTCGGGGGGACCGGTCAGCCCCAGCATTTT.